This T cell receptor (beta chain) came from a study of blood T cell repertoires in COVID-19. Study in general: Researchers got acute and convalescent COVID-19 samples from the United States, Italy and Spain.

Original analysis: It was from reference gene primer amplification that nucleated cell counts were estimated. Libraries were prepared by immunoSEQ multiplex PCR; TCRdb keeps only in-frame clonotypes and omits some of them. D and trimming were read from the DNA, whereas the V and J calls and clone size are those reported in that table. The sample has more than 70,000 clones, 65% to 90% seen once; the top ten hold 15% to 20%. V was clipped by 4 bases and J by 1 base, with 17 bases between them. Germline assignment: CDR1 SGHRS and CDR2 YFSETQ. This CDR3 has 16 residues. The material sequenced was peripheral blood. The source is a woman older than 75 with acute or convalescent COVID-19. This chain connects TRBV5-1 to TRBJ1-1, with D tentatively TRBD1 (6 bases). The CDR3 DNA follows: TGCGCCAGCAGCCTTGGGGGCGGGCGGCAGAACACTGAAGCTTTCTTT. This translates into CASSLGGGRQNTEAFF.